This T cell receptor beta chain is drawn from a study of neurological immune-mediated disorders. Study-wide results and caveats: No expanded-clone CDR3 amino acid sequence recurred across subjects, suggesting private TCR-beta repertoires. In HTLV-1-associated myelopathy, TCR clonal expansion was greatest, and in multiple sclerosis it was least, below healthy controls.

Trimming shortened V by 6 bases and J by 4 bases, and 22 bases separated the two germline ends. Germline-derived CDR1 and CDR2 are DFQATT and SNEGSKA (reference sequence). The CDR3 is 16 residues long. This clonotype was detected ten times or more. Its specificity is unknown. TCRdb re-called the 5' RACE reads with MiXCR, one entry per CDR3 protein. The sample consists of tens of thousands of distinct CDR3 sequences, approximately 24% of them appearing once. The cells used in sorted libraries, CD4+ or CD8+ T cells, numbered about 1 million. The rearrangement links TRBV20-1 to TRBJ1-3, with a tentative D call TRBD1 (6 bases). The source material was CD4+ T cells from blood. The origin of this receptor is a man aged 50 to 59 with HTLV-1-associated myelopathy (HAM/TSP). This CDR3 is CSAKQGSELPGNTIYF. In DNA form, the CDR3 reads TGCAGTGCCAAACAGGGCTCAGAGCTCCCGGGAAACACCATATATTTT.